Each of the 12 T cell receptor beta chains below was sequenced from the same sample in a study of T cell responses to AZD1222 COVID-19 vaccine. Here immunoSEQ multiplex PCR was the method, and the copy in TCRdb shows in-frame clones only, minus some. The sample holds 150,000 or so clones, 94% seen once. The material sequenced was peripheral blood, taken on day 0 of AZD1222 vaccination. The receptor set was obtained from an adult in good health.

V usage is TRBV2 and J usage is TRBJ1-4; no definite D call. From germline, CDR1 is SNHLY and CDR2 FYNNEI. The length of the CDR3 is 14 residues. Trimming cost V 3 bases and J 4 bases, with 9 bases left between them. CDR3 coding DNA: TGTGCCAGCAGTGAGCGGGAGATTAATGAAAAACTGTTTTTT. It is translated as CASSEREINEKLFF.

This sequence joins TRBV18 and TRBJ2-7, with D tentatively TRBD2 (6 bases). Germline assignment: CDR1 KGHSH and CDR2 LQKENI. This CDR3 spans 14 amino acids. V lost 6 bases to trimming and J lost 13 bases, with 25 bases between them. DNA for the CDR3: TGTGCCAGCTCCTCGGGACTTTCCGAGGACTCTCCCTACTTC. This sequence encodes CASSSGLSEDSPYF.

The J gene is TRBJ2-4, the V gene TRBV25-1; TRBD1 matches 9 bases. The V gene end was trimmed by 5 bases and the J gene end by 6 bases; junction bases not matched to a gene: 5. Germline CDR1 MGHDK, CDR2 SYGVNS. CDR3 length: 14 amino acids. The DNA for the CDR3 is TGTGCCAGCAGTACAACAGGGGGCGGAAACATTCAGTACTTC. It is translated as CASSTTGGGNIQYF.

The CDR3 nucleotides read TGTGCCAGCAGCTTAGCCATGGGAGTAGGCTCGGGAGGCTACACCTTC. It is translated as CASSLAMGVGSGGYTF. The chain employs TRBV7-8 and TRBJ1-2; D is unresolved. Germline CDR1 is SGHVS and CDR2 is FQNEAQ. The CDR3 spans 16 residues. The V end lost 0 bases, the J end lost 8 bases, and 19 bases lay between the germline ends.

This chain connects TRBV6-1 to TRBJ1-4; D might be TRBD1 (6 bases). V shed 3 bases and J shed 8 bases, with 19 bases lying between them. The CDR3 loop spans 16 amino acids. From germline, CDR1 is MNHNS and CDR2 SASEGT. CDR3 amino acids: CASSDLVARGVEKLFF. The CDR3, as DNA: TGTGCCAGCAGTGATCTGGTTGCTAGGGGGGTGGAAAAACTGTTTTTT.

The chain combines TRBV27 with TRBJ1-1, with D unresolved. Germline CDR1 and CDR2: MNHEY and SMNVEV (reference sequence). The CDR3 sequence is 14 residues long. Trimming left V 1 base short and J 1 base short, with 7 bases between. This CDR3 reads CASSLFSGNTEAFF. For the CDR3, the DNA is TGTGCCAGCAGTTTATTTTCCGGGAACACTGAAGCTTTCTTT.

The rearrangement links TRBV10-3 to TRBJ2-1; D gene ambiguous. The CDR3 has 13 amino acids. Germline V CDR1 and CDR2: ENHRY, SYGVKD. V was cut by 10 bases and J by 4 bases, with 14 bases left in between. The CDR3 protein is CATAGRTYNEQFF. The DNA for the CDR3 is TGTGCCACCGCAGGCCGTACTTACAATGAGCAGTTCTTC.

This clone was detected only once. The rearrangement uses TRBV15 and TRBJ1-6, with TRBD1 identical over 7 bases. Trimming removed 4 bases from V and 7 bases from J; junction bases left unmatched: 10. CDR3 size: 16 residues. Germline CDR1 is LNHNV and CDR2 is YYDKDF (reference sequence). The CDR3 spells CATSIESGGRNSPLHF. CDR3 in DNA: TGTGCCACCAGCATAGAATCAGGGGGAAGAAATTCACCCCTCCACTTT.

The CDR3 is CASSPEQAYNSPLHF. The CDR3, as DNA: TGTGCCAGCTCACCCGAACAGGCCTATAATTCACCCCTCCACTTT. J is TRBJ1-6 and V is TRBV18, with D perhaps matching TRBD1 (5 bases). Trimming removed 3 bases from V and 2 bases from J, with 8 bases in between. Germline CDR1 is KGHSH and CDR2 is LQKENI. The CDR3 runs to 15 residues.

This clone was recorded once. The J gene is TRBJ1-2, the V gene TRBV5-1; TRBD1 is a possible D gene (6 bases). Germline CDR1 is SGHRS and CDR2 is YFSETQ. The CDR3 loop spans 14 amino acids. The germline V and J ends were trimmed by 0 bases and 6 bases, with 12 bases remaining between them. CDR3 sequence: CASSLEGGANGYTF. In DNA, the CDR3 is TGCGCCAGCAGCTTGGAGGGGGGAGCGAATGGCTACACCTTC.

The gene calls are TRBV20-1 and TRBJ2-1, with D possibly called TRBD1 or TRBD2 (6 bases each). This CDR3 spans 11 amino acids. Germline V gene data show CDR1 as DFQATT and CDR2 as SNEGSKA (reference sequence). Between the trimmed V and J ends, which lost 4 bases and 8 bases, there was a span of 9 bases. This chain's CDR3 is CSAKRGDEQFF. CDR3 sequence (DNA): TGCAGTGCTAAGAGGGGGGATGAGCAGTTCTTC.

This CDR3 is CASSQESRGTEKLFF. The CDR3 bases are TGTGCCAGCAGCCAAGAGTCCAGGGGGACCGAAAAACTGTTTTTT. The V call is TRBV4-2, the J call TRBJ1-4; 7 nucleotides line up with TRBD1. This CDR3 comprises 15 residues. Germline V gives CDR1 LGHNA, CDR2 YNFKEQ. V was pared by 0 bases and J by 8 bases, with 6 bases of the junction left unmatched.